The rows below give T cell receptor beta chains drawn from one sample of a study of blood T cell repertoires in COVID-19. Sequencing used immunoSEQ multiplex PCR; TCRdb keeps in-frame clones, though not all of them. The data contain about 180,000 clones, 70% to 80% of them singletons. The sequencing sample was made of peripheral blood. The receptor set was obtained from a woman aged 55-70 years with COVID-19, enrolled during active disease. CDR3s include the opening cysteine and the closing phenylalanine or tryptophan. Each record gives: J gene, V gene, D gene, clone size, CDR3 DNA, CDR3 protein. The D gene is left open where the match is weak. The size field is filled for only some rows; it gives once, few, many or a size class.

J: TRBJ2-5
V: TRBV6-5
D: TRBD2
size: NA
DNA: TGTGCCAGCAGTTACTCGGGGGGGAAAGGGGAGACCCAGTACTTC
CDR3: CASSYSGGKGETQYF

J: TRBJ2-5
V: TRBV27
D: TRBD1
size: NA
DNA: TGTGCCAGCGGCCTGGGACAGATCCAAGAGACCCAGTACTTC
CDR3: CASGLGQIQETQYF

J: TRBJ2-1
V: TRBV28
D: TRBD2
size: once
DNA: TGTGCCAGCAGTTCCGCTAGCGGGACAATCAATGAGCAGTTCTTC
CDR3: CASSSASGTINEQFF

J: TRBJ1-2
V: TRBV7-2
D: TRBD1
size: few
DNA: TGTGCCAGCAGCCCGCGACAGGGGGGTGGCTACACCTTC
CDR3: CASSPRQGGGYTF

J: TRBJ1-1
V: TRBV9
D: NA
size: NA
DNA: TGTGCCAGCAGCGTACTAGGGAACACTGAAGCTTTCTTT
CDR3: CASSVLGNTEAFF

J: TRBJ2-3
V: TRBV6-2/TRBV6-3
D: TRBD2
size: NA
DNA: TGTGCCAGCAGTTATGGACTAGCGGGAGGGGCAGATACGCAGTATTTT
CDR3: CASSYGLAGGADTQYF

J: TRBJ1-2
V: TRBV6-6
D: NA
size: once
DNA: TGTGCCACCTACCGCAGGGATCTATTTGGCTACACCTTC
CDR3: CATYRRDLFGYTF

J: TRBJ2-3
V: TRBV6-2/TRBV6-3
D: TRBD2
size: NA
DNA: TGTGCCAGCAGTCACCCCCGGGAGGTCCTCTATTTT
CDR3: CASSHPREVLYF

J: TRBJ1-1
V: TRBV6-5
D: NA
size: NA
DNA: TGTGCCAGCAGTCTCCCAGGGTTCACTGAAGCTTTCTTT
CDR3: CASSLPGFTEAFF

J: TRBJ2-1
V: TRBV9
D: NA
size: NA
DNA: TGTGCCAGCAGCGTGGACAGCGTCTACAATGAGCAGTTCTTC
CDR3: CASSVDSVYNEQFF

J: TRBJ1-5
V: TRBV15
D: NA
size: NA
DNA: TGTGCCACCAGCAGAGCAGGGAATAGCAATCAGCCCCAGCATTTT
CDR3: CATSRAGNSNQPQHF

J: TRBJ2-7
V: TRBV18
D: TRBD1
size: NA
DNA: TGTGCCAGCTCACCAGCTACAGGGGGAGGCGAGCAGTACTTC
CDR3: CASSPATGGGEQYF

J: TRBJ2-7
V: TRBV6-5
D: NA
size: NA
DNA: TGTGCCAGCAGTTACTCTTCAGAGCAGTACTTC
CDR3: CASSYSSEQYF

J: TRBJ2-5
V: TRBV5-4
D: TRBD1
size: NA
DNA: TGTGCCAGCAGCTTTGACAGGGGGCAGGAGACCCAGTACTTC
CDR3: CASSFDRGQETQYF

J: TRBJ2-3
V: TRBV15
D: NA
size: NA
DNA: TGTGCCACCAGCAGAGGATTAGTGGGCCCAGATACGCAGTATTTT
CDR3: CATSRGLVGPDTQYF

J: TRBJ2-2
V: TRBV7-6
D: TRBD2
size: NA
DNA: TGTGCCAGCAGGGGGGGGACGGCCGGCGGGGAGCTGTTTTTT
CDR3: CASRGGTAGGELFF

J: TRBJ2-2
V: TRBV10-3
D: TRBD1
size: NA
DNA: TGTGCCACAGCCGGACAGGGCGCAAACACCGGGGAGCTGTTTTTT
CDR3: CATAGQGANTGELFF

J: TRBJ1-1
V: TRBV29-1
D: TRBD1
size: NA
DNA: TGCAGCGTCCTCGGGGGACAGGCAAACACTGAAGCTTTCTTT
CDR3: CSVLGGQANTEAFF

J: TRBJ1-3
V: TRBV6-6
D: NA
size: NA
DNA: TGTGCCACCGTATCGCAGTGGAACACCATATATTTT
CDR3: CATVSQWNTIYF